Each of the 9 T cell receptor beta chains below was sequenced from the same sample in a study of T cells after yellow fever vaccination. TCRdb processed the 5' RACE reads anew with MiXCR; each CDR3 protein has one entry. Of 200,000 to 300,000 distinct CDR3 sequences in the sample, 3.6% were seen once. The sample in question was PBMCs, obtained 15 days after the yellow fever booster vaccination. The receptors were gathered from a man aged 18 to 29 who received the YFV17D yellow fever vaccine.

This clonotype showed up many times. The J gene is TRBJ2-2, the V gene TRBV29-1; D gene uncertain. The CDR3 is 13 residues long. Per germline, CDR1 SQVTM and CDR2 ANQGSEA. V gave up 6 bases and J gave up 1 base, with 9 bases separating them. The CDR3, as DNA: TGCAGCGTCCAGGAGAAGAACACCGGGGAGCTGTTTTTT. Amino acid sequence: CSVQEKNTGELFF.

This chain uses TRBV14 with TRBJ2-1, with D possibly matching TRBD2 (5 bases). The CDR3 contains 17 residues. CDR1 SGHDN and CDR2 FVKESK come from the germline V gene. Trimming took 1 base from V and 0 from J, leaving 13 bases between them. CDR3 in DNA: TGTGCCAGCAGCCAAGCGAGGGCCCCGAGCTCCTACAATGAGCAGTTCTTC. This sequence encodes CASSQARAPSSYNEQFF. Supplemented by reference TRBV14 and TRBJ2-1, the full variable domain reads EAGVTQFPSHSVIEKGQTVTLRCDPISGHDNLYWYRRVMGKEIKFLLHFVKESKQDESGMPNNRFLAERTGGTYSTLKVQPAELEDSGVYFCASSQARAPSSYNEQFFGPGTRLTVL.

This clonotype was seen many times. The rearrangement joins TRBV5-5 to TRBJ2-3; 8 nucleotides match TRBD2. V lost 4 bases, J lost 5 bases, and 12 bases stayed unmatched. The CDR3 totals 16 residues. Per the germline V gene, CDR1 is SGHKS and CDR2 is YYEKEE (reference sequence). The CDR3 loop reads CASSQAGSGEVDTQYF. The CDR3 DNA reads TGTGCCAGCAGCCAAGCAGGTAGCGGGGAGGTAGATACGCAGTATTTT.

This clonotype was counted at least ten times. V gene TRBV20-1 combines with J gene TRBJ1-3; a weak D match, TRBD1 (5 bases). This CDR3 is built from 14 residues. Trimming took 3 bases from V and 1 from J, leaving 10 bases between them. Germline CDR1 reads DFQATT; CDR2 reads SNEGSKA (reference sequence). The CDR3 nucleotides read TGCAGTGCTAGTAGCGCAGGGTCTGGAAACACCATATATTTT. This sequence encodes CSASSAGSGNTIYF.

This clonotype was seen more than once but under ten times. This chain connects TRBV5-1 to TRBJ1-3; D gene uncertain. The CDR3 is 18 residues long. Looked up from germline, CDR1 is SGHRS and CDR2 is YFSETQ. Trimming stripped 3 bases from V and 0 bases from J, with 19 bases between. CDR3 nucleotide sequence: TGCGCCAGCAGCTCCTCACCCGGGCGGTACAGCTCTGGAAACACCATATATTTT. As protein: CASSSSPGRYSSGNTIYF.

This clonotype was observed at least ten times. This chain links TRBV7-2 with TRBJ1-6, with 8 bases that match TRBD1. Germline CDR1 and CDR2: SGHTA and FQGNSA. This CDR3 region has 14 residues. Trimming took 4 bases from V and 8 from J; bases not matched to a gene: 4. Written as DNA, the CDR3 is TGTGCCAGCAGCTCCCTACAGGGGGATTCACCCCTCCACTTT. It codes for CASSSLQGDSPLHF.

The V call is TRBV20-1, the J call TRBJ1-1, with a tentative D call TRBD1 (6 bases). There are 14 residues in the CDR3. Per the germline V gene, CDR1 is DFQATT and CDR2 is SNEGSKA (reference sequence). V was clipped by 5 bases and J by 1 base, with 14 bases between them. The CDR3 nucleotides are TGCAGTGCTTGGATACAGGGAAAGAACACTGAAGCTTTCTTT. This gives the protein CSAWIQGKNTEAFF.

Ten or more counts support this clonotype. V is TRBV19 and J is TRBJ1-1; D is perhaps TRBD1 (5 bases). The CDR3 totals 15 residues. Trimming took 9 bases from V and 0 from J, leaving 17 bases between them. The V gene's germline CDR1 is LNHDA and CDR2 SQIVND (reference sequence). The CDR3 region is CASKLSGTLNTEAFF. The CDR3 DNA sequence: TGTGCCAGCAAGTTAAGCGGGACCTTGAACACTGAAGCTTTCTTT.

In this sample, this clonotype turned up many times. This chain connects TRBV18 to TRBJ1-3; a possible D gene is TRBD1 (5 bases). The germline CDR1 and CDR2 sequences are KGHSH and LQKENI. V was cut by 3 bases and J by 0 bases, with 12 bases left in between. The CDR3 spans 16 residues. CDR3 loop: CASSPSGTVSGNTIYF. In DNA, the CDR3 is TGTGCCAGCTCACCCTCCGGGACCGTCTCTGGAAACACCATATATTTT.